This T cell receptor (beta chain) was profiled in a study of CD8+ T cells in alopecia areata. Sequencing relied on a cDNA template that was reverse transcribed from extracted RNA. Sequencing was performed with immunoSEQ multiplex PCR; in TCRdb, only in-frame clones are kept and a portion is missing. The sample shows around 86,000 clones, just over 70% of them seen only once. The treatment denotes: oral pan-JAK inhibitor, 5-10 mg twice daily. The CDR3 runs to 10 residues. V was shortened by 8 bases and J by 8 bases, with 9 bases between the two germline ends. Germline CDR1 reads SEHNR; CDR2 reads FQNEAQ (reference sequence).

V gene TRBV7-9 combines with J gene TRBJ1-1; no firm D call. The source material was CD8+ T cells sorted from blood, sampled between weeks 44 and 45, from a patient treated with tofacitinib. This sequence originates from a human donor with alopecia areata. CDR3 in amino acids: CASDPREAFF. CDR3 DNA sequence: TGTGCCAGCGACCCCAGAGAAGCTTTCTTT.